Given below is one T cell receptor beta chain in context. These data come from a study of long-term antiretroviral therapy in people with HIV. Runs used v3.0 of the immunoSEQ assay and were done at survey level. The protocol was immunoSEQ multiplex PCR, while the TCRdb copy is restricted to in-frame clones and leaves out a portion. The top ten clones hold roughly 8% of a sample with roughly 33,000 clones, around 78% of them seen once. The CDR3 contains 15 residues. Deletions cut 1 base from V and 4 bases from J, with 13 bases between. CDR1 SNHLY and CDR2 FYNNEI come from the germline V gene. The chain is built from TRBV2 and TRBJ1-2, with D possibly TRBD1 on 5 matching bases. The clonotype originates from a woman aged 45-60 years with HIV. The specimen comprised unsorted PBMCs, sampled 3.1 years after starting antiretroviral therapy. CDR3 protein: CASSEDHGASYGYTF. The DNA of the CDR3 is TGTGCCAGCAGTGAAGATCACGGGGCTTCCTATGGCTACACCTTC.